This T cell receptor beta chain was sequenced during a study of T cell repertoires in aging, cancer and after chemotherapy. This clonotype is labeled as medium-sized. No antigen is known for it. A mixed TRB-A/B primer pool amplified rearranged TRB by multiplex touch-down PCR. TCRdb ran MiXCR on the multiplex PCR reads and lists one entry per CDR3 protein. This table holds 1,200 or so distinct CDR3 sequences, 25% to 35% found once. Notes on the study in general: In cancer patients, declining TCR diversity with age involved lost richness and lost evenness.

The template was genomic DNA from peripheral blood, not RNA. Trimming took off 8 bases at V and 1 base at J, with 8 bases between the two ends. Germline loops: CDR1 GTSNPN, CDR2 SVGIG (reference sequence). The CDR3 runs 11 residues. This receptor was identified in a human donor with a solid tumor. The donor label of this sample is uncertain. This chain uses TRBV30 with TRBJ1-1, with D uncertain. The sample consisted of blood. In DNA form, the CDR3 reads TGTGCCGGGGAAAGGAACACTGAAGCTTTCTTT. This sequence encodes CAGERNTEAFF.